These 14 T cell receptor beta chains came from one sample sequenced in a study of T-cell memory formation after mild COVID-19. TCRdb reprocessed the 5' RACE reads with MiXCR, giving one entry per CDR3 protein. The repertoire holds 300,000 to 400,000 distinct CDR3 sequences, roughly 13% seen once, with approximately 21% in the top ten. The sample taken for sequencing was PBMCs or a T cell subset sorted from them (not recorded which). These receptors were obtained from a man younger than 35 who had mild COVID-19 (a few samples of this study predate the infection). Cell type and time point are not known.

This clonotype was picked up a small number of times. The chain carries TRBV7-9 and TRBJ1-2, with D hard to call. Looked up from germline, CDR1 is SEHNR and CDR2 is FQNEAQ (reference sequence). V was trimmed by 5 bases and J by 0 bases, leaving 10 bases between them. This CDR3 is built from 14 residues. CDR3 in DNA: TGTGCCAGCAGCATCGCGGGATCTAACTATGGCTACACCTTC. Translating gives CASSIAGSNYGYTF.

This clonotype was picked up a small number of times. This rearrangement joins TRBV10-1 to TRBJ2-3, with D possibly TRBD1 on 6 matching bases. The V gene lost 3 bases and the J gene lost 3 bases, with 13 bases spanning the gap. Germline CDR1 and CDR2: WNHNN and SYGVQD (reference sequence). CDR3 length: 15 residues. The DNA for the CDR3 is TGCGCCAGCAGTGACAGGGGAAAGAGAACAGATACGCAGTATTTT. Protein: CASSDRGKRTDTQYF.

Only a few counts were recorded for this clonotype. This chain connects TRBV7-8 to TRBJ2-2, with a weak D call TRBD2 (6 bases). The V gene lost 6 bases and the J gene lost 1 base, with 9 bases spanning the gap. Germline CDR1 and CDR2: SGHVS and FQNEAQ. The CDR3 is 14 amino acids. Here the CDR3 reads CASRRLENTGELFF. CDR3 sequence (DNA): TGTGCCAGCAGACGACTAGAGAACACCGGGGAGCTGTTTTTT.

This clonotype has only a few counts. V gene TRBV30 combines with J gene TRBJ2-5, with a tentative D call TRBD1 (6 bases). Trimming removed 0 bases at V and 5 bases at J, with 7 bases between. The CDR3 contains 12 residues. The germline CDR1 and CDR2 sequences are GTSNPN and SVGIG (reference sequence). CDR3 nucleotides: TGTGCCTGGAGTGTACAGGGTGAGACCCAGTACTTC. Translation gives CAWSVQGETQYF.

This clonotype came up a few times. The chain joins TRBV5-1 to TRBJ2-1; D may be TRBD1 (5 bases). Germline loops: CDR1 SGHRS, CDR2 YFSETQ. This CDR3 comprises 14 residues. The V gene lost 4 bases and the J gene lost 4 bases, with 12 bases spanning the gap. In nucleotides, the CDR3 is TGCGCCAGCAGCATGAGACAGCCTTACAATGAGCAGTTCTTC. Its translation: CASSMRQPYNEQFF.

There are a few counts of this clonotype. The rearrangement links TRBV24-1 to TRBJ2-3, with 7 bases that match TRBD2. The V and J ends lost 6 bases and 1 base, in that order; junction bases with no gene match: 3. The length of the CDR3 is 14 residues. The germline V gene has CDR1 KGHDR and CDR2 SFDVKD. This chain's CDR3 is CATSRGEGTDTQYF. In DNA, the CDR3 is TGTGCCACCAGTCGGGGGGAAGGCACAGATACGCAGTATTTT.

This clonotype was observed a handful of times. The genes are TRBV15 and TRBJ2-3; 10 positions agree with TRBD2. The CDR3 has 16 amino acids. Germline CDR1 is LNHNV and CDR2 is YYDKDF (reference sequence). V was pared by 0 bases and J by 3 bases, with 3 bases of the junction left unmatched. CDR3 bases: TGTGCCACCAGCAGAGATAGCGGGGGGAAAACAGATACGCAGTATTTT. Translation gives CATSRDSGGKTDTQYF.

This rearrangement joins TRBV6-5 to TRBJ2-2, with 14 nucleotides matching TRBD2. The germline CDR1 and CDR2 sequences are MNHEY and SVGAGI. The J segment lost 1 base and the V segment lost 10 bases, leaving 5 bases of the junction unmatched. The length of the CDR3 is 16 residues. The CDR3 loop is CATKTSGGENTGELFF. In nucleotides, the CDR3 is TGTGCCACCAAGACTAGCGGGGGGGAGAACACCGGGGAGCTGTTTTTT.

This clonotype was counted a few times. This chain uses TRBV27 with TRBJ2-7, with D maybe TRBD2 (6 bases). The V end lost 4 bases, the J end lost 6 bases, and 10 bases lay between the germline ends. The germline V gene encodes CDR1 MNHEY and CDR2 SMNVEV (reference sequence). The CDR3 loop spans 12 amino acids. The CDR3 nucleotides are TGTGCCAGCAGTTCTCCGGGGGTCGAGCAGTACTTC. It specifies CASSSPGVEQYF.

This clonotype was seen many times. V usage is TRBV7-3 and J usage is TRBJ1-1; 8 bases are shared with TRBD1. From germline, CDR1 is SGHTA and CDR2 FQGTGA. Trimming removed 0 bases from V and 3 bases from J; junction bases left unmatched: 0. The CDR3 runs to 14 residues. The CDR3 DNA reads TGTGCCAGCAGCTTAACGACAGGGGACACTGAAGCTTTCTTT. This encodes CASSLTTGDTEAFF.

The chain uses TRBV5-6 and TRBJ1-6; no definite D call. The CDR3 sequence is 15 residues long. Germline CDR1 is SGHDT and CDR2 is YYEEEE. Trimming pared 0 bases from V and 10 bases from J, leaving 14 bases between. CDR3 loop: CASSLGYRIGSPLHF. CDR3 nucleotides: TGTGCCAGCAGCTTGGGGTACCGGATTGGGTCACCCCTCCACTTT.

In its sample, this clonotype was seen a few times. The V call is TRBV4-1, the J call TRBJ2-3; D is unresolved. Germline assignment: CDR1 MGHRA and CDR2 YSYEKL. This CDR3 spans 15 amino acids. The V end was cut by 1 base, the J end by 1 base, with 9 bases between. CDR3 sequence reads: CASSQVGLGTDTQYF. Here the CDR3 DNA reads TGCGCCAGCAGCCAAGTTGGCCTCGGCACAGATACGCAGTATTTT.

This clonotype turned up a few times. The CDR3 loop is CASSYGQGISYGYTF. The DNA of the CDR3 is TGTGCCAGCAGTTACGGCCAGGGAATCTCCTATGGCTACACCTTC. This chain joins TRBV6-5 and TRBJ1-2; perhaps TRBD1 as D (5 bases). V lost 2 bases, J lost 4 bases, and 14 bases lay in between. Germline loops: CDR1 MNHEY, CDR2 SVGAGI. The CDR3 has 15 residues.

In its sample, this clonotype was seen many times. This chain links TRBV20-1 with TRBJ2-7; D is possibly TRBD1 (5 bases). This CDR3 region has 14 residues. Germline CDR1 and CDR2: DFQATT and SNEGSKA (reference sequence). Trimming stripped 3 bases from V and 7 bases from J, with 19 bases between. CDR3 in DNA: TGCAGTGCTAGTCCCAGGGCATTTACACGAGAGCAGTACTTC. Translating it yields CSASPRAFTREQYF.